Shown below are 13 T cell receptor beta chains from a single sample sequenced in a study of cytomegalovirus exposure and HLA in healthy donors. The primer mix had 60 Vbeta and 13 Jbeta primers. Sequencing was performed with immunoSEQ multiplex PCR; in TCRdb, only in-frame clones are kept and a portion is missing. This table holds roughly 80,000 clones, approximately 71% found once. Sequences were obtained from PBMCs. The origin of the receptors is a woman in her thirties or forties in good health and CMV-seronegative.

CDR3 sequence (DNA): TGCGCCAGCAGCCAAGGTGTTCGGGATGAGCAGTTCTTC. Amino acid sequence: CASSQGVRDEQFF. The chain recombines TRBV4-1 with TRBJ2-1; D is unresolved. Germline loops: CDR1 MGHRA, CDR2 YSYEKL. The length of the CDR3 is 13 residues. Trimming removed 1 base from V and 8 bases from J, with 9 bases in between.

This chain joins TRBV29-1 and TRBJ1-2; a weak D match, TRBD1 (5 bases). The CDR3 sequence is 14 residues long. Germline V gives CDR1 SQVTM, CDR2 ANQGSEA. V dropped 3 bases and J dropped 8 bases, with 19 bases sitting between them. In nucleotides, the CDR3 is TGCAGCGTTGACCTTGAGGGACTCGGAGGCGGCTACACCTTC. It yields the protein CSVDLEGLGGGYTF.

The V call is TRBV13, the J call TRBJ2-2; D is possibly TRBD1 (6 bases). This CDR3 contains 14 residues. Trimming stripped 4 bases from V and 6 bases from J, with 12 bases between. CDR1 and CDR2 (germline): PRHDT, FYEKMQ (reference sequence). This CDR3 reads CASSSEQGPGELFF. In nucleotides, the CDR3 is TGTGCCAGCAGCTCCGAACAGGGCCCCGGGGAGCTGTTTTTT.

The chain couples TRBV7-2 to TRBJ1-5; D is uncertain. Germline CDR1 is SGHTA and CDR2 is FQGNSA. This CDR3 region has 16 residues. The V end lost 1 base, the J end lost 10 bases, and 20 bases lay between the germline ends. The CDR3 DNA reads TGTGCCAGCAGCTTAGGGTACAGATTTTCAATTGATCCCCAGCATTTT. As protein: CASSLGYRFSIDPQHF.

The gene calls are TRBV30 and TRBJ1-1; the D is unclear. V was pared by 2 bases and J by 5 bases, with 12 bases between. Per germline, CDR1 GTSNPN and CDR2 SVGIG (reference sequence). The CDR3 has 13 residues. CDR3 amino acids: CAWSSGIGTEAFF. The CDR3 nucleotides are TGTGCCTGGAGTTCGGGTATTGGTACTGAAGCTTTCTTT.

The chain is built from TRBV5-4 and TRBJ2-2; 8 bases agree with TRBD2. CDR1 is SGHNT, CDR2 YYREEE, per germline (reference sequence). The CDR3 loop spans 15 amino acids. V was pared by 2 bases and J by 0 bases, with 0 bases of the junction left unmatched. CDR3 loop: CASSFSGANTGELFF. CDR3 in DNA: TGTGCCAGCAGCTTTAGCGGGGCGAACACCGGGGAGCTGTTTTTT.

The chain employs TRBV2 and TRBJ1-1, with D perhaps matching TRBD1 (5 bases). Germline CDR1 SNHLY, CDR2 FYNNEI. This CDR3 has 13 residues. V lost 4 bases and J lost 1, with 7 bases in between. CDR3 sequence reads: CASSGGENTEAFF. CDR3 nucleotide sequence: TGTGCCAGCAGTGGGGGGGAGAACACTGAAGCTTTCTTT.

The chain has TRBV7-8 and TRBJ2-7; 7 bases agree with TRBD2. V lost 3 bases to trimming and J lost 2 bases; unmatched junction nucleotides: 7. Germline assignment: CDR1 SGHVS and CDR2 FQNEAQ. This CDR3 comprises 15 residues. DNA for the CDR3: TGTGCCAGCAGCTTCCGTTCGAGCGGGACCTACGAGCAGTACTTC. It encodes CASSFRSSGTYEQYF. The full variable domain, with the rest looked up from reference TRBV7-8 and TRBJ2-7, is GAGVSQSPRYKVAKRGQDVALRCDPISGHVSLFWYQQALGQGPEFLTYFQNEAQLDKSGLPSDRFFAERPEGSVSTLKIQRTQQEDSAVYLCASSFRSSGTYEQYFGPGTRLTVT.

V usage is TRBV6-5 and J usage is TRBJ1-1, with 8 bases fitting TRBD1. After removal of 6 bases from V and 11 bases from J, the junction contained 11 bases not matched to a gene. The CDR3 has 13 amino acids. Germline CDR1 is MNHEY and CDR2 is SVGAGI. The CDR3 here is CASSRGQGLRAFF. The CDR3 nucleotides are TGTGCCAGCAGCCGAGGACAGGGATTGAGGGCTTTCTTT.

The chain joins TRBV21-1 to TRBJ1-2; the table names TRBD1, a call not compared with the DNA. TRBV21-1 is designated a pseudogene. The CDR3 is made up of 13 amino acids. Here the CDR3 reads CASSWDREIGYTF. The CDR3 DNA follows: TGTGCCAGCAGCTGGGACAGGGAGATAGGCTACACCTTC.

The gene calls are TRBV27 and TRBJ2-5; D remains ambiguous. The CDR3 loop spans 12 amino acids. Trimming took 6 bases from V and 5 from J, leaving 10 bases between them. Germline CDR1 MNHEY, CDR2 SMNVEV (reference sequence). CDR3 DNA: TGTGCCAGCAGCCCCGTCGGGGAGACCCAGTACTTC. As protein: CASSPVGETQYF.

The gene calls are TRBV21-1 and TRBJ2-7; no check of the table's D call, TRBD2, against the DNA was made. TRBV21-1 is a pseudogene segment. The CDR3 covers 17 residues. The CDR3 bases are TGTGCCAGCAGCAAAAGTTTGACCGGGTCCTGCAGCTACGAGCAGTACTTC. Translation gives CASSKSLTGSCSYEQYF.

Comments on this clone: Its ends do not fully match the called genes, so a read error is possible. The chain has TRBV2 and TRBJ1-4; the match to TRBD1 covers 7 bases. The CDR3 loop spans 12 amino acids. Germline CDR1 is SNHLY and CDR2 is FYNNEI. The DNA for the CDR3 is TGTGCCAGCAGAGGCGGATGGACAGGAGCGGATTTT. This codes for CASRGGWTGADF.